A single sample gave rise to the 15 T cell receptor beta chains below, sequenced in a study of T cell responses to AZD1222 COVID-19 vaccine. Using immunoSEQ multiplex PCR, the repertoire was profiled, and TCRdb retains in-frame clones only, with some absent. Found here are approximately 150,000 clones, around 90% of them singletons; the top ten hold under 2%. The source was peripheral blood, collected 28 days after the second AZD1222 dose. These receptors were collected from an adult who received the AZD1222 COVID-19 vaccine.

This chain uses TRBV10-1 with TRBJ2-3, with D unclear. This CDR3 is built from 16 residues. The V gene lost 4 bases and the J gene lost 6 bases, with 20 bases spanning the gap. The germline V gene has CDR1 WNHNN and CDR2 SYGVQD (reference sequence). CDR3 region: CASSGALNSPFDTQYF. The DNA for the CDR3 is TGCGCCAGCAGTGGGGCTCTCAATTCCCCGTTCGATACGCAGTATTTT.

This clone was seen just once. The genes are TRBV6-5 and TRBJ1-6, with 9 bases matching TRBD1. Losses at the gene ends were 9 bases for V and 6 bases for J; bases not matched to a gene: 6. Germline lookup yields CDR1 MNHEY and CDR2 SVGAGI. This CDR3 is 14 amino acids long. The CDR3 is CASRGTGLNSPLHF. The CDR3 nucleotides read TGTGCCAGTCGGGGGACAGGGCTTAATTCACCCCTCCACTTT.

This chain joins TRBV6-6 and TRBJ1-1; D ambiguous. The CDR3 spans 14 residues. V lost 7 bases to trimming and J lost 1 base, with 13 bases between them. CDR1 and CDR2 (germline): MNHNY, SVGAGI (reference sequence). CDR3 residues: CASTPRGGNTEAFF. As DNA, the CDR3 is TGTGCCAGCACTCCCCGGGGAGGGAACACTGAAGCTTTCTTT.

The V gene is TRBV24-1, the J gene TRBJ2-5; 10 nucleotides align to TRBD1. CDR3 size: 15 residues. CDR1 is KGHDR and CDR2 is SFDVKD in the germline V gene. V lost 3 bases, J lost 5 bases, and 5 bases stayed unmatched. CDR3 region: CATSDVTGGWETQYF. CDR3 coding DNA: TGTGCCACCAGTGATGTGACAGGGGGCTGGGAGACCCAGTACTTC.

The chain couples TRBV30 to TRBJ2-7, with TRBD1 as a possible D gene (5 bases). The CDR3 runs to 13 residues. V lost 0 bases and J 7 bases, leaving 13 bases between the germline ends. Per germline, CDR1 GTSNPN and CDR2 SVGIG (reference sequence). The CDR3 DNA reads TGTGCCTGGAGTGTGGGCAGGGCATGGGAGCAGTACTTC. The encoded protein is CAWSVGRAWEQYF. The whole variable domain, remainder taken from reference TRBV30 and TRBJ2-7, is SQTIHQWPATLVQPVGSPLSLECTVEGTSNPNLYWYRQAAGRGLQLLFYSVGIGQISSEVPQNLSASRPQDRQFILSSKKLLLSDSGFYLCAWSVGRAWEQYFGPGTRLTVT.

The J gene is TRBJ2-1, the V gene TRBV5-1; the D gene is possibly TRBD2 (5 bases). CDR1 and CDR2 from the germline V gene are SGHRS and YFSETQ. The CDR3 covers 15 residues. With 4 bases removed from V and 7 bases from J, the gap between germline ends came to 18 bases. CDR3 loop: CASSRTSAGGNEQFF. The DNA of the CDR3 is TGCGCCAGCAGCCGAACGAGCGCCGGAGGTAATGAGCAGTTCTTC. Together with reference TRBV5-1 and TRBJ2-1, the CDR3 gives the full variable domain: KAGVTQTPRYLIKTRGQQVTLSCSPISGHRSVSWYQQTPGQGLQFLFEYFSETQRNKGNFPGRFSGRQFSNSRSEMNVSTLELGDSALYLCASSRTSAGGNEQFFGPGTRLTVL.

This rearrangement joins TRBV9 to TRBJ1-1; unclear D gene. The CDR3 sequence is 13 residues long. The germline V gene has CDR1 SGDLS and CDR2 YYNGEE. Trimming stripped 0 bases from V and 4 bases from J, with 7 bases between. CDR3 in amino acids: CASSVAPGTEAFF. The CDR3 region has the DNA TGTGCCAGCAGCGTAGCCCCCGGCACTGAAGCTTTCTTT.

The genes are TRBV11-1 and TRBJ1-1; D remains unclear. Germline V gene data show CDR1 as SGHAT and CDR2 as FQDESV (reference sequence). This CDR3 contains 13 residues. Trimming removed 1 base at V and 5 bases at J, with 8 bases between. The DNA of the CDR3 is TGTGCCAGCAGCTTAGGTGGCAGAACTGAAGCTTTCTTT. This translates into CASSLGGRTEAFF.

V and J are TRBV9 and TRBJ1-3; D is undetermined. The V gene lost 4 bases and the J gene lost 0 bases, with 14 bases spanning the gap. Germline lookup yields CDR1 SGDLS and CDR2 YYNGEE. The CDR3 totals 16 residues. In DNA, the CDR3 is TGTGCCAGCAGCTCCTTCGGGTCCTACTCTGGAAACACCATATATTTT. Its translation: CASSSFGSYSGNTIYF.

This rearrangement joins TRBV25-1 to TRBJ1-2; unclear D gene. Per the germline V gene, CDR1 is MGHDK and CDR2 is SYGVNS. The CDR3 has 15 residues. V lost 3 bases and J lost 6, with 17 bases in between. The CDR3 here is CASSDGLGWEDGYTF. CDR3 coding DNA: TGTGCCAGCAGTGATGGTTTGGGTTGGGAAGATGGCTACACCTTC.

The chain has TRBV9 and TRBJ1-4; D is uncertain. Germline V gene lookup returns CDR1 SGDLS and CDR2 YYNGEE. The CDR3 spans 15 residues. Trimming pared 3 bases from V and 1 base from J, leaving 10 bases between. CDR3 bases: TGTGCCAGCAGCGGGACCGGAGGAACTAATGAAAAACTGTTTTTT. The encoded protein is CASSGTGGTNEKLFF.

This clone was detected only a few times. The genes are TRBV6-6 and TRBJ1-1; TRBD1 aligns across 7 bases. Germline loops: CDR1 MNHNY, CDR2 SVGAGI (reference sequence). V was clipped by 5 bases and J by 5 bases; unmatched bases: 8. The CDR3 is 14 amino acids. The CDR3, as DNA: TGTGCCAGCAGTCGATCAGGGGGAAGGACTGAAGCTTTCTTT. This sequence encodes CASSRSGGRTEAFF.

The rearrangement joins TRBV5-1 to TRBJ1-1; D is unresolved. The CDR3 consists of 15 residues. Germline CDR1 SGHRS, CDR2 YFSETQ. The V end lost 0 bases, the J end lost 4 bases, and 13 bases lay between the germline ends. This CDR3 is CASSLGASLVTEAFF. For the CDR3, the DNA is TGCGCCAGCAGCTTGGGCGCGTCGTTAGTCACTGAAGCTTTCTTT.

The chain joins TRBV9 to TRBJ1-3, with TRBD1 matching over 8 bases. Trimming at V came to 4 bases and at J to 8 bases, leaving 11 bases not matched to a gene. CDR1 SGDLS and CDR2 YYNGEE come from the germline V gene. This CDR3 contains 15 residues. The CDR3: CASSPRTGSEDTIYF. The CDR3 DNA is TGTGCCAGCAGCCCCCGGACAGGGTCTGAGGACACCATATATTTT.

The chain uses TRBV5-1 and TRBJ2-3; D perhaps matches TRBD1 (5 bases). The germline V and J ends were trimmed by 3 bases and 2 bases, with 10 bases remaining between them. This CDR3 comprises 14 residues. The germline V gene has CDR1 SGHRS and CDR2 YFSETQ. The CDR3 reads CASSSGHFTDTQYF. CDR3 bases: TGCGCCAGCAGCTCCGGACACTTCACAGATACGCAGTATTTT.